The 9 T cell receptor beta chains listed next were all sequenced from one sample in a study of cytomegalovirus exposure and HLA in healthy donors. PCR used 60 Vbeta primers and 13 Jbeta primers. Some clones are missing from TCRdb's copy, which holds only in-frame ones; the method was immunoSEQ multiplex PCR. The profile shows 150,000 to 250,000 clones, 79% of them singletons. Input material: PBMCs. The source is a woman aged 25 to 39 in good health and CMV-seropositive.

The chain recombines TRBV4-3 with TRBJ2-2; TRBD1 matches 7 bases. This CDR3 comprises 16 residues. From germline, CDR1 is LGHNA and CDR2 YSLEER. J was trimmed by 4 bases and V by 0 bases; bases with no gene match: 5. CDR3 DNA: TGCGCCAGCAGCCAAGATGTGGCAGGGGGCACCGGGGAGCTGTTTTTT. It specifies CASSQDVAGGTGELFF.

V is TRBV12-5 and J is TRBJ2-3, with D uncertain. In germline, CDR1 is LGHNT, CDR2 FRNRAP. Trimming removed 6 bases at V and 1 base at J, with 8 bases between. The CDR3 length is 13 residues. The DNA for the CDR3 is TGTGCTAGTGGCCCCGAGGGCACAGATACGCAGTATTTT. Translation: CASGPEGTDTQYF.

This chain connects TRBV19 to TRBJ1-5; a weak D match, TRBD1 (5 bases). The V gene lost 9 bases and the J gene lost 10 bases, with 16 bases spanning the gap. CDR3 size: 12 residues. Germline-derived CDR1 and CDR2 are LNHDA and SQIVND (reference sequence). The CDR3: CASRNLQGPQHF. The DNA of the CDR3 is TGTGCCAGCCGGAACCTCCAGGGTCCCCAGCATTTT.

The chain uses TRBV4-1 and TRBJ2-2; 12 positions match TRBD2. The V and J ends lost 3 bases and 4 bases, in that order; junction bases with no gene match: 3. This CDR3 spans 16 amino acids. Germline V lookup: CDR1 MGHRA, CDR2 YSYEKL. CDR3 sequence: CASSHGLAGLTGELFF. CDR3 sequence (DNA): TGCGCCAGCAGCCACGGACTAGCGGGGCTCACCGGGGAGCTGTTTTTT.

This clone was seen a few times. The CDR3 sequence: CASRPGTAYGYTF. CDR3 coding DNA: TGTGCCAGCAGACCTGGGACAGCCTATGGCTACACCTTC. The chain combines TRBV5-8 with TRBJ1-2; 7 bases agree with TRBD1. V shed 5 bases and J 4 bases; nucleotides not matched to a gene: 5. Germline V gene lookup returns CDR1 SGHTS and CDR2 YDEGEE. This CDR3 is 13 amino acids long.

The V gene is TRBV2, the J gene TRBJ2-7, with 10 bases matching TRBD2. The CDR3 length is 14 residues. Germline V lookup: CDR1 SNHLY, CDR2 FYNNEI. V dropped 6 bases and J dropped 4; count of bases not matched to a gene: 6. CDR3 coding DNA: TGTGCCAGCAGGGGGACTAGCGAGGCGTACGAGCAGTACTTC. This translates into CASRGTSEAYEQYF.

In nucleotides, the CDR3 is TGTGCCATCAGCGATTCCCTGACAGGGGTTGGTGGCTACACCTTC. Protein sequence: CAISDSLTGVGGYTF. The V gene is TRBV10-3, the J gene TRBJ1-2; 8 positions agree with TRBD1. With V trimmed by 6 bases and J by 7 bases, 13 bases remained unmatched. The CDR3 loop spans 15 amino acids. Germline assignment: CDR1 ENHRY and CDR2 SYGVKD.

The CDR3 loop reads CASSRALAGGRVANVLTF. Here the CDR3 DNA reads TGCGCCAGCAGCCGGGCGTTAGCGGGAGGGCGGGTGGCCAACGTCCTGACTTTC. The rearrangement joins TRBV5-1 to TRBJ2-6; 11 bases are a match to TRBD2. CDR3 length: 18 amino acids. Germline CDR1 and CDR2: SGHRS and YFSETQ. J was trimmed by 6 bases and V by 4 bases; bases with no gene match: 12.

This chain uses TRBV18 with TRBJ1-1; D might be TRBD1 (6 bases). The CDR3 is made up of 14 amino acids. Trimming stripped 6 bases from V and 1 base from J, with 12 bases between. CDR1 is KGHSH, CDR2 LQKENI, per germline. CDR3 loop: CASSVQGRNTEAFF. The CDR3 nucleotides read TGTGCCAGCTCCGTACAGGGTCGGAACACTGAAGCTTTCTTT.